This T cell receptor beta chain was sequenced in a study of cytomegalovirus exposure and HLA in healthy donors. Study conclusions and caveats: Later analysis placed DRB1 highest and HLA-C lowest in TCR association rates, which differed by HLA locus.

Researchers ran the PCR with 60 Vbeta and 13 Jbeta primers. Sequenced by immunoSEQ multiplex PCR; TCRdb stores in-frame clones only, minus some. The table includes about 200,000 clones, around nine tenths detected once. The CDR3 is 14 residues long. The V end was cut by 5 bases, the J end by 5 bases, with 15 bases between. Germline values: CDR1 SGHVS, CDR2 FQNEAQ. With regard to this clone: Antigen specificity is unknown.

Sample: PBMCs. This sequence joins TRBV7-8 and TRBJ1-2; possibly TRBD1 for D (5 bases). The TCR was taken from a woman aged 18-29 years in good health and CMV-seronegative. CDR3 nucleotides: TGTGCCAGCAGCCTTTACGGGGGGGGGTATGGCTACACCTTC. This codes for CASSLYGGGYGYTF.